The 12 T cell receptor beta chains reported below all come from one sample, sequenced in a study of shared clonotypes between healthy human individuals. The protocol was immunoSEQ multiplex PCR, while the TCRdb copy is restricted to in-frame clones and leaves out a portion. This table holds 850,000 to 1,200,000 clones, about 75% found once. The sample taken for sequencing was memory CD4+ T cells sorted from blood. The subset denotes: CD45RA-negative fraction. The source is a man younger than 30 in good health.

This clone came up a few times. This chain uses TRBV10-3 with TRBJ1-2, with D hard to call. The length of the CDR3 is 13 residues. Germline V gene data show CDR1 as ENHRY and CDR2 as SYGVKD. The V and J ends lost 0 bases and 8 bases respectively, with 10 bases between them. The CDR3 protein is CAISESWQQGYTF. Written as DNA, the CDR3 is TGTGCCATCAGTGAGTCATGGCAACAAGGCTACACCTTC.

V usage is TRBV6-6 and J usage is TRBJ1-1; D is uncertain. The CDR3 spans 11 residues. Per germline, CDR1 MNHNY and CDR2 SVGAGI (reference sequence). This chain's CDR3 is CAEGMNTEAFF. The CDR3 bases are TGTGCTGAGGGTATGAACACTGAAGCTTTCTTT.

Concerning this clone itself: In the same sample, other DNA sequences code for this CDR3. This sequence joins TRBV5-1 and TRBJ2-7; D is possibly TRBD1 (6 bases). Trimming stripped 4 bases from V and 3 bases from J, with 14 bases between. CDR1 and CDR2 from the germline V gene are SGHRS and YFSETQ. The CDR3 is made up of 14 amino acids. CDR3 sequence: CASSLSRGDYEQYF. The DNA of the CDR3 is TGCGCCAGCAGCCTTAGCAGGGGAGACTACGAGCAGTACTTC.

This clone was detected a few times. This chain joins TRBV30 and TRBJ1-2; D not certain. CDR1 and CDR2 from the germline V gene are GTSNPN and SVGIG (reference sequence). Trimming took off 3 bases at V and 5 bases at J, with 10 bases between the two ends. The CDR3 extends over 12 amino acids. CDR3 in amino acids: CAWRSLGYGYTF. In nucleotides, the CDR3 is TGTGCCTGGAGGTCCTTGGGATATGGCTACACCTTC. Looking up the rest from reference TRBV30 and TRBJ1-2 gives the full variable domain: SQTIHQWPATLVQPVGSPLSLECTVEGTSNPNLYWYRQAAGRGLQLLFYSVGIGQISSEVPQNLSASRPQDRQFILSSKKLLLSDSGFYLCAWRSLGYGYTFGSGTRLTVV.

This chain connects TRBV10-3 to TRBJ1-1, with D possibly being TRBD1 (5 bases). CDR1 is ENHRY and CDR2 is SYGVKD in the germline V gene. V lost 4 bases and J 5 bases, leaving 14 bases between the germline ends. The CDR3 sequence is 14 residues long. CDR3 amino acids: CAISAREEWTEAFF. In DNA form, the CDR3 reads TGTGCCATCAGTGCCAGGGAAGAGTGGACTGAAGCTTTCTTT.

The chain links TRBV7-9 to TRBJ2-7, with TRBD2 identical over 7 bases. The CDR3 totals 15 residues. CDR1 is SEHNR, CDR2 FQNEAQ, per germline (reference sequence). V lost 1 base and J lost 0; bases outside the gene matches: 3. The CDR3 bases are TGTGCCAGCAGCTTAGGGGAGGGGAGCTCCTACGAGCAGTACTTC. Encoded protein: CASSLGEGSSYEQYF.

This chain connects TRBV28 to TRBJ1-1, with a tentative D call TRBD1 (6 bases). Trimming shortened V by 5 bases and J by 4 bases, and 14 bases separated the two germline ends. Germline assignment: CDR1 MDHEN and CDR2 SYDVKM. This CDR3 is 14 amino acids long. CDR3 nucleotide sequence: TGTGCCAGCAGTCCCCAGACAGGCCCCACTGAAGCTTTCTTT. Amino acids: CASSPQTGPTEAFF.

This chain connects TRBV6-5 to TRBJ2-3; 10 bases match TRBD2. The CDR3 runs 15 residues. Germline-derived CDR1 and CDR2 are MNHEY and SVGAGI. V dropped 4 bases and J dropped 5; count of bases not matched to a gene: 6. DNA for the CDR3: TGTGCCAGCAGTTCCAGCGGGAGGGCAGGAGATACGCAGTATTTT. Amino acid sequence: CASSSSGRAGDTQYF.

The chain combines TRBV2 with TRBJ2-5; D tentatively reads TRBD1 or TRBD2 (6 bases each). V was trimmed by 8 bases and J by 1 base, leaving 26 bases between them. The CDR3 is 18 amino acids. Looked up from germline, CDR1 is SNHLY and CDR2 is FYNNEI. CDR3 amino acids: CASVFSGFRGGVQETQYF. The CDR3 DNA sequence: TGTGCCAGCGTATTCTCAGGTTTCAGGGGAGGTGTCCAAGAGACCCAGTACTTC.

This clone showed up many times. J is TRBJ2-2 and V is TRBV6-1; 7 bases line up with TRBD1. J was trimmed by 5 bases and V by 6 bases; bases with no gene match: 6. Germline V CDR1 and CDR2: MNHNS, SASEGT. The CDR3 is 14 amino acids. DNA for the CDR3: TGTGCCAGCAGACTGACAGGGCCAACCGGGGAGCTGTTTTTT. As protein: CASRLTGPTGELFF.

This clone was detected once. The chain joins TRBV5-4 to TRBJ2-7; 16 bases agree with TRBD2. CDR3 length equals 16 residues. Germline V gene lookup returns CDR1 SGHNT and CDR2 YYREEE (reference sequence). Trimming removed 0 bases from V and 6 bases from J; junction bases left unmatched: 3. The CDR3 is CASSLGGTSGRVEQYF. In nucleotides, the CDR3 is TGTGCCAGCAGCTTGGGCGGGACTAGCGGGAGGGTCGAGCAGTACTTC.

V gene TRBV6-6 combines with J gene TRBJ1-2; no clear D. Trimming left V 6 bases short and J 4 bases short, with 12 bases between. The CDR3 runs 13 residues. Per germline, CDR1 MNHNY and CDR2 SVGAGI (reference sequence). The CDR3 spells CASSSRTGYGYTF. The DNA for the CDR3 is TGTGCCAGCAGCTCCAGGACGGGCTATGGCTACACCTTC.